This entry lists 28 T cell receptor beta chains sequenced from one sample in a study of tumor-infiltrating lymphocytes in primary liver carcinoma. RNA was extracted from whole blood without cell sorting, alongside germline DNA. The researchers produced TCR beta cDNA from approximately 0.45 ug total RNA with a constant-region primer. Libraries for TCR beta were built through three nested multiplex PCR rounds, which together made up a slightly modified ARM-PCR procedure. Both of the initial two PCR rounds ran for about 9 cycles and employed TRBV1-TRBV30 forward primers alongside a C-beta reverse primer. A single record per CDR3 protein comes from TCRdb applying MiXCR to the multiplex PCR reads. The sample carries about 180,000 distinct CDR3 sequences, about 60% recorded once. The material sequenced was peripheral blood. All receptors derive from a man aged 35-49 years with primary liver carcinoma and hepatitis B virus infection.

Turning to this clonotype: A read error may be the cause here, since a much bigger clone is one base away. This chain links TRBV11-2 with TRBJ1-1; 7 bases fit TRBD1. Looked up from germline, CDR1 is SGHAT and CDR2 is FQNNGV. The J segment lost 10 bases and the V segment lost 4 bases, leaving 9 bases of the junction unmatched. This CDR3 contains 13 residues. The CDR3 region has the DNA TGTGCCAGCAGCTCTCTGACAGGGTTCAGAGCTTTCTTT. As protein: CASSSLTGFRAFF.

Remarks on this clonotype: This may come from a read error, since a much larger clone is one base off. This rearrangement joins TRBV11-2 to TRBJ1-2, with D hard to call. From germline, CDR1 is SGHAT and CDR2 FQNNGV. The CDR3 is made up of 16 amino acids. CDR3 loop: CASSLALQASNYSYTF. The CDR3 coding sequence is TGTGCCAGCAGCTTAGCCCTCCAGGCGTCTAACTATAGCTACACCTTC.

There are many counts of this clonotype. This sequence joins TRBV11-1 and TRBJ1-2, with 8 bases identical to TRBD1. In germline, CDR1 is SGHAT, CDR2 FQDESV (reference sequence). Trimming took 3 bases from V and 2 from J; bases not matched to a gene: 2. The CDR3 is 14 residues long. The chain's CDR3 is CASSLGQDNYGYTF. CDR3 nucleotides: TGTGCCAGCAGCTTGGGACAGGACAACTATGGCTACACCTTC.

About this clonotype itself: A read error may account for a junction end that differs from germline. The chain is built from TRBV11-2 and TRBJ2-2; 12 nucleotides agree with TRBD2. CDR3 length: 18 amino acids. Germline V lookup: CDR1 SGHAT, CDR2 FQNNGV. In nucleotides, the CDR3 is TGTGACAGCAGCTTAGCCCCTGGACTAGCGGGATGGACCGGGGAGCTATTTTTT. This sequence encodes CDSSLAPGLAGWTGELFF. Full variable domain (remainder filled in from reference TRBV11-2 and TRBJ2-2): EAGVAQSPRYKIIEKRQSVAFWCNPISGHATLYWYQQILGQGPKLLIQFQNNGVVDDSQLPKDRFSAERLKGVDSTLKIQPAKLEDSAVYLCDSSLAPGLAGWTGELFFGEGSRLTVL.

Regarding this clonotype: This likely comes from a read error, as the CDR3 has no conserved phenylalanine or tryptophan at its end. V is TRBV12-3 or TRBV12-4 and J is TRBJ2-7, with unresolved D. The germline V and J ends were trimmed by 2 bases and 2 bases, with 10 bases remaining between them. The length of the CDR3 is 14 residues. CDR3 nucleotide sequence: TGTGCCAGCAGTTTACGCAATTTGGCCTACGAGCAGTACCTC. It encodes CASSLRNLAYEQYL.

Turning to this clonotype: Relative to the germline gene, one junction end is altered; a read error may explain this. The chain couples TRBV5-6 to TRBJ2-1; D remains unclear. Germline V CDR1 and CDR2: SGHDT, YYEEEE. The CDR3 totals 15 residues. The CDR3 DNA reads TGTGCCAGCAGCTCAACCCGGCCCCTTTACAATGAGCAATTCTTC. Its protein product is CASSSTRPLYNEQFF.

This clonotype was counted at least ten times. The rearrangement links TRBV11-2 to TRBJ2-1; 7 nucleotides agree with TRBD1. V was pared by 3 bases and J by 0 bases, with 8 bases of the junction left unmatched. The CDR3 totals 17 residues. CDR1 SGHAT and CDR2 FQNNGV come from the germline V gene. The CDR3 bases are TGTGCCAGCAGCTTGGGGACAGTAGGGAGCTCCTACAATGAGCAGTTCTTC. Translated, it gives CASSLGTVGSSYNEQFF.

Remarks on this clonotype: A junction boundary mismatches the germline segment, possibly from a read error. The CDR3 loop reads CASSLVAGGQPRNF. The DNA of the CDR3 is TGCGCCAGCAGCTTGGTGGCGGGGGGTCAGCCCCGGAATTTT. The J gene is TRBJ1-5, the V gene TRBV5-1; D is possibly TRBD1 (5 bases). The CDR3 sequence is 14 residues long. Looked up from germline, CDR1 is SGHRS and CDR2 is YFSETQ.

Concerning this clonotype: A read error may account for a junction end that differs from germline. The chain has TRBV6-5 and TRBJ1-2; 7 positions match TRBD1. Germline assignment: CDR1 MNHEY and CDR2 SVGAGI. This CDR3 spans 14 amino acids. The CDR3 loop reads CVSSTGTVADGYTF. CDR3 coding DNA: TGTGTCAGCAGCACCGGGACAGTGGCCGACGGCTACACCTTC.

Worth noting for this clonotype: One end of the junction is discordant with germline, which a read error may explain. The chain employs TRBV6-6 and TRBJ2-1; 9 bases map to TRBD2. CDR3 length equals 16 residues. Germline-derived CDR1 and CDR2 are MNHNY and SVGAGI (reference sequence). The CDR3 DNA sequence: TGTGCCACCAGTTCCACATATGATCTAGCGGGGAATGAGCAGTTCTTC. Translating it yields CATSSTYDLAGNEQFF.

V is TRBV11-2 and J is TRBJ1-2; D gene uncertain. CDR1 SGHAT and CDR2 FQNNGV come from the germline V gene. This CDR3 is 16 amino acids long. Deletions cut 0 bases from V and 4 bases from J, with 15 bases between. Here the CDR3 reads CASSLDLWTTTYGYTF. The CDR3 DNA reads TGTGCCAGCAGCTTAGATCTATGGACCACCACCTATGGCTACACCTTC.

Note on this clonotype: Mismatch with germline at one junction end may stem from a read error. The chain employs TRBV11-1 and TRBJ2-3; tentatively, D is TRBD1 or TRBD2 (5 bases each). The germline V gene has CDR1 SGHAT and CDR2 FQDESV (reference sequence). This CDR3 has 14 residues. CDR3 DNA: TGTGCCAGTAGCGAATACGGGGCCACAGATAGGCAGTATTTT. This translates into CASSEYGATDRQYF.

This clonotype was counted a few times. Compared with germline, one end of the junction differs, possibly owing to a read error. The CDR3 is CASSYKRADNEQSF. The CDR3 bases are TGTGCCAGCAGTTACAAACGGGCGGACAATGAGCAGTCCTTC. The chain employs TRBV6-1 and TRBJ2-1; D may be TRBD1 (5 bases). From germline, CDR1 is MNHNS and CDR2 SASEGT. This CDR3 region has 14 residues.

This clonotype was seen a handful of times. V is TRBV6-2 or TRBV6-3 and J is TRBJ1-5; 9 nucleotides agree with TRBD1. CDR1 is MNHEY, CDR2 SVGEGT, per germline. V shed 5 bases, J shed 2 bases, and the junction held 1 base outside the gene matches. The CDR3 has 14 residues. The CDR3 region has the DNA TGTGCCAGCAGTGGGGACAGGGGCAATCAGCCCCAGCATTTT. Translated: CASSGDRGNQPQHF.

This clonotype was observed a handful of times. The chain couples TRBV28 to TRBJ2-2; 11 nucleotides match TRBD1. V lost 8 bases, J lost 5 bases, and 7 bases stayed unmatched. The CDR3 sequence is 15 residues long. Germline V gene lookup returns CDR1 MDHEN and CDR2 SYDVKM. The CDR3 loop is CASRSGTGGTGELFF. CDR3 coding DNA: TGTGCCAGCCGCTCCGGGACAGGGGGAACCGGGGAGCTGTTTTTT.

The chain has TRBV12-3 or TRBV12-4 and TRBJ2-7, with D possibly TRBD1 on 6 matching bases. The CDR3 is 16 residues long. The V end was cut by 6 bases, the J end by 7 bases, with 25 bases between. CDR3 residues: CASRAAHRDPPLEQYF. CDR3 nucleotide sequence: TGTGCCAGCAGAGCCGCCCACAGGGATCCGCCCTTAGAGCAGTACTTC.

The gene calls are TRBV7-9 and TRBJ1-5; D not certain. CDR3 length: 11 residues. CDR1 is SEHNR and CDR2 is FQNEAQ in the germline V gene (reference sequence). Trimming pared 5 bases from V and 5 bases from J, leaving 4 bases between. The CDR3 region has the DNA TGTGCCAGCAGCCATGATCAGCCCCAGCATTTT. It is translated as CASSHDQPQHF.

This chain joins TRBV4-2 and TRBJ2-1; TRBD2 matches at 9 bases. The CDR3 is 16 amino acids. J lost 9 bases, V lost 3 bases, and 12 bases had no gene match. Germline values: CDR1 LGHNA, CDR2 YNFKEQ. Written as DNA, the CDR3 is TGTGCCAGCAGCCAGACAGTTGCGGGAGGGCTAGCTGAGCAGTTCTTC. It codes for CASSQTVAGGLAEQFF.

As concerns this clonotype: The conserved final phenylalanine or tryptophan is absent from the CDR3, which likely points to a read error. The V gene is TRBV11-2, the J gene TRBJ2-2; TRBD1 matches at 12 bases. The germline gives CDR1 SGHAT, CDR2 FQNNGV. The V and J ends lost 9 bases and 7 bases, in that order; junction bases with no gene match: 12. This CDR3 has 16 residues. The CDR3 region is CASSPGQGARGGELFL. CDR3 in DNA: TGTGCCAGTAGCCCGGGACAGGGGGCAAGGGGCGGGGAGCTGTTTCTT.

This clonotype was observed a few times. With a much larger clone just one base away, this may be a read error. The rearrangement uses TRBV11-2 and TRBJ2-1; 10 bases match TRBD2. This CDR3 comprises 17 residues. CDR1 and CDR2 (germline): SGHAT, FQNNGV. CDR3 coding DNA: TGTGCCAGCAGCTTAGGGGGTAGCGGGAGGTTAGACGGTGAGCGGTTCTTC. Protein product: CASSLGGSGRLDGERFF. The whole variable domain, remainder taken from reference TRBV11-2 and TRBJ2-1, is EAGVAQSPRYKIIEKRQSVAFWCNPISGHATLYWYQQILGQGPKLLIQFQNNGVVDDSQLPKDRFSAERLKGVDSTLKIQPAKLEDSAVYLCASSLGGSGRLDGERFFGPGTRLTVL.

This clonotype came up a few times. This CDR3 fails to terminate in the conserved phenylalanine or tryptophan, so it likely reflects a read error. V usage is TRBV6-6 and J usage is TRBJ2-5; D might be TRBD1 (8 bases). CDR1 and CDR2 from the germline V gene are MNHNY and SVGAGI (reference sequence). V lost 3 bases and J lost 5, with 16 bases in between. This CDR3 spans 15 amino acids. CDR3 residues: CASSYTGGALETQYS. The DNA for the CDR3 is TGTGCCAGCAGTTATACAGGGGGGGCGTTGGAGACCCAGTACTCC.

This sequence joins TRBV6-5 and TRBJ2-5; D possibly corresponds to TRBD1 (6 bases). This CDR3 contains 16 residues. The V gene lost 0 bases and the J gene lost 1 base, with 12 bases spanning the gap. Per germline, CDR1 MNHEY and CDR2 SVGAGI. The CDR3 DNA sequence: TGTGCCAGCAGTTACTCCCCCCGGACAGTCCAAGAGACCCAGTACTTC. Amino acids: CASSYSPRTVQETQYF.

Notes on this clonotype: This clone may be a read error of a much larger clone one base away. The gene calls are TRBV29-1 and TRBJ1-1, with unresolved D. Germline assignment: CDR1 SQVTM and CDR2 ANQGSEA. This CDR3 comprises 14 residues. V lost 6 bases to trimming and J lost 3 bases, with 17 bases between them. The CDR3 is CSVSRPVWYTEAFF. The CDR3 region has the DNA TGCAGCGTGTCCAGACCCGTATGGTACACTGAAGCTTTCTTT.

This clonotype was seen only a few times. The chain employs TRBV6-5 and TRBJ2-1; 7 nucleotides align to TRBD2. The CDR3 length is 16 residues. Looked up from germline, CDR1 is MNHEY and CDR2 is SVGAGI. Trimming took 6 bases from V and 5 from J; bases not matched to a gene: 13. CDR3 sequence: CASSPPPSGTDNEQFF. The DNA of the CDR3 is TGTGCCAGCAGCCCACCACCCAGCGGGACCGACAATGAGCAGTTCTTC.

The chain recombines TRBV11-2 with TRBJ2-5; a possible D gene is TRBD2 (5 bases). This CDR3 comprises 15 residues. The germline CDR1 and CDR2 sequences are SGHAT and FQNNGV. With 1 base removed from V and 4 bases from J, the gap between germline ends came to 13 bases. The CDR3 spells CASSLAHGRGETQYF. The CDR3 DNA sequence: TGTGCCAGCAGCTTAGCACATGGTCGGGGAGAGACCCAGTACTTC.

On this clonotype itself: Germline is not matched at one junction end, which may reflect a read error. The rearrangement links TRBV7-9 to TRBJ2-7, with D possibly being TRBD2 (5 bases). The CDR3 is 12 residues long. In germline, CDR1 is SEHNR, CDR2 FQNEAQ (reference sequence). The CDR3 nucleotides are TGTGCCACCAGCTTCGGGGTTAACGAGCAGTACTTC. It codes for CATSFGVNEQYF.

This clonotype was seen many times. CDR3 protein: CASSYGQGAYGYTF. The CDR3 DNA reads TGTGCCAGCAGCTACGGGCAGGGGGCCTATGGCTACACCTTC. The V gene is TRBV11-2, the J gene TRBJ1-2; 8 nucleotides line up with TRBD1. The length of the CDR3 is 14 residues. The V and J ends lost 4 bases and 4 bases, in that order; junction bases with no gene match: 5. CDR1 SGHAT and CDR2 FQNNGV come from the germline V gene.

This clonotype was picked up a small number of times. This chain joins TRBV4-2 and TRBJ2-1; 9 bases agree with TRBD2. The germline gives CDR1 LGHNA, CDR2 YNFKEQ. Unmatched junction bases numbered 7, after V lost 1 base and J lost 6 bases. The CDR3 runs 16 residues. This CDR3 reads CASSQGSSGTSNEQFF. The CDR3 coding sequence is TGTGCCAGCAGCCAAGGGTCTAGCGGGACCAGCAATGAGCAGTTCTTC.